This section outlines one T cell receptor beta chain sequence together with its context. The antigen it binds to is not known. No much larger clone exists at a distance of one base, and base qualities are not known. The data stem from a study of shared clonotypes between healthy human individuals (TCRdb year 2020). For context, the study as a whole: A couple of women and a few men aged 18 to 49 years were included in the cohort. For each donor, three plates each were used for CD4 naive and CD4 memory, two plates were used for CD8 naive, and one plate was used for CD8 memory. To estimate repertoire size and how much clonotypes are shared between individuals, the study performed deep sequencing of blood TCR repertoires from roughly five healthy adults. Different laboratories and diverse techniques were used to prepare libraries and sequence TCR repertoires, to increase sequencing depth and limit assay-specific biases. Leukapheresis yielded between about 0.8 and 8.9 billion PBMCs per donor. Broad study findings and their caveats: Because the study included a small number of donors, the genetic and exposure-history diversity represented was limited. Even with the large sequencing depth, rarefaction of the sorted-subset datasets indicated that sequencing was incomplete. Pairwise subsampling indicated that sequencing depth was expected to affect the degree of clonotype sharing among donors. Estimated clonotype richness was generally larger for naive than for memory subsets. Sampling was restricted to blood, and TCR repertoires in tissue are likely to differ from TCR repertoires in blood. Sharing across several donors was observed for around 5% of naive CD4, about 3.2% of naive CD8, 2% to 2.5% of memory CD4, and 0.4% of memory CD8 clonotypes. Clonotypes shared by all four sorted-subset donors showed higher generation probabilities than non-shared clonotypes.

Taken from the germline V gene (reference sequence), the CDR1 and CDR2 loops are SEHNR and FQNEAQ. The CDR3 goes from the cysteine to the phenylalanine over 15 residues. The DNA shown is the 45-base CDR3, in frame from base 1. V is pruned by 1 base and J by 7 bases, leaving 4 bases of the junction without a gene match. Using the deep immunoSEQ assay, TCR CDR3 regions were amplified from genomic DNA by multiplex PCR. For each cell subset, the extracted genomic DNA was distributed evenly across all wells of several immunoSEQ 96-well plates, and each plate served as one replicate. For sorted subsets, around 200 ng genomic DNA, equal to approximately 30,000 T cell genomes, was loaded into each replicate PCR. The purified libraries were quantified using a Qubit 3.0 fluorometer, sized with a Bioanalyzer 2100, and then quantified again using the KAPA Library Quantification kit. Every immunoSEQ 96-well plate was sequenced on a separate single-read 150-cycle Illumina NextSeq 550 flow cell. In the source study's methods: Because the immunoSEQ output included only junctional sequences and no quality scores, the filtering could not be the same as the filtering used for full-length reads. Sequences were annotated with PyIR, a Python wrapper for IgBLAST v1.9, using IMGT germline references to assign V/J genes and CDR3. Any read was removed if the V/J assignment was weak (E-value above 1e-6), the CDR3 was missing, or the read contained stop codons, out-of-frame junctions, or ambiguous translated residues. V3J clonotypes were defined as sequences sharing an identical inferred V gene, J gene, and CDR3 amino acid sequence. Percentage overlap between repertoires was calculated by dividing the number of shared unique clonotypes by the size of the smaller repertoire. Richness of each repertoire was evaluated using RTK rarefaction, the Chao1 estimator, and Recon v2.1 estimates of unobserved clonotypes. For all TCRbeta clonotypes obtained by the gDNA method from a few donors, generation probabilities were computed with OLGA. TCRdb mirrors the immuneACCESS table, restricted to in-frame sequences. Some clones are absent from its copies; in checked studies, under half trace to an unresolved V gene, and the reason for the others is unknown. V, J and clone size derive from that table, while D and trimming were established from the DNA sequence. This sample is represented by some 2.1 million clones; about 95% of them were singletons. The ten largest clones take up 0.9% to 1.3% of the sample.

For the CD8 naive samples, CD45RO-negative cells were positively selected for CCR7, yielding a CD45RA+CCR7+ population from which TemRA cells were excluded. Healthy HIV-negative adults with no recently reported acute infections or vaccinations were included as donors. All donors were Caucasian adults living in Nashville, Tennessee, USA. Blood was collected by leukapheresis, and PBMCs were isolated by Ficoll-Histopaque density gradient centrifugation and then cryopreserved in liquid nitrogen vapor phase. Analytical flow cytometry was used to check the purity and quantity of each magnetically sorted T cell population. Genomic DNA was isolated from each sorted fraction and quantified by UV absorbance on a Nanodrop 2000c.

The sample comprised naive CD8+ T cells sorted from blood. Read against the paper, the sample's cell subset or site label means: CD45RA+CCR7+. The clonotype originates from a man in his late teens or twenties in good health. The chain is assembled from TRBV7-9 and TRBJ2-2, with 9 middle bases fitting TRBD2. The bases are TGTGCCAGCAGCTTAGTAGCGGGAGTGGTCGGGGAGCTGTTTTTT. This encodes CASSLVAGVVGELFF.